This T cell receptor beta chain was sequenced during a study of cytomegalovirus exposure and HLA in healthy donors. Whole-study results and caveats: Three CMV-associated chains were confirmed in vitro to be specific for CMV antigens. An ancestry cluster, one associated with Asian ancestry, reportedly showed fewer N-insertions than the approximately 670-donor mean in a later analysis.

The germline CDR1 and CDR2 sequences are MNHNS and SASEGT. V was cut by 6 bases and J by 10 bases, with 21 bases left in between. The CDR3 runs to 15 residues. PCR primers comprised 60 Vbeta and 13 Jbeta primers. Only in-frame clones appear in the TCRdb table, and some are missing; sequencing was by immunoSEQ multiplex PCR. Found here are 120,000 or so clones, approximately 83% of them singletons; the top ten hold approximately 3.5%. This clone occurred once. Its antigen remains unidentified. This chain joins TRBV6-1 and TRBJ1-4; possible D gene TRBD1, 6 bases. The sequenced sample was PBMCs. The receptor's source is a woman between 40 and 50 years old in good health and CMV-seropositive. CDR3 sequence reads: CASREPTGVGGKLFF. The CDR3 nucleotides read TGTGCCAGCAGGGAACCGACAGGCGTCGGCGGAAAACTGTTTTTT.